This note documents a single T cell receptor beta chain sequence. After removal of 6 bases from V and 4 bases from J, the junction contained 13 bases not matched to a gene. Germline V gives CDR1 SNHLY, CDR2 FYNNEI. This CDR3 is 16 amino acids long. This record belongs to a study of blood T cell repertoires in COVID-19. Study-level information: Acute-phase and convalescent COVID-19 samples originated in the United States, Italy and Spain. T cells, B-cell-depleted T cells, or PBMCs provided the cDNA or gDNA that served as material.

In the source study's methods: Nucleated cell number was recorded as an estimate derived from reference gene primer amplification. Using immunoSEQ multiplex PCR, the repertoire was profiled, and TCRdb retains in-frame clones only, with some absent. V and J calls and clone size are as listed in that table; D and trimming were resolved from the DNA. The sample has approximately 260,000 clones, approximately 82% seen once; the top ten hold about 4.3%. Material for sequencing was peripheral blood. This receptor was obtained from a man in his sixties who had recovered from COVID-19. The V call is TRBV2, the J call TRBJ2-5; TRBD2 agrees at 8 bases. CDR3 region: CASRARGGRLGETQYF. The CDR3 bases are TGTGCCAGCAGGGCTCGGGGGGGCCGCCTGGGAGAGACCCAGTACTTC.